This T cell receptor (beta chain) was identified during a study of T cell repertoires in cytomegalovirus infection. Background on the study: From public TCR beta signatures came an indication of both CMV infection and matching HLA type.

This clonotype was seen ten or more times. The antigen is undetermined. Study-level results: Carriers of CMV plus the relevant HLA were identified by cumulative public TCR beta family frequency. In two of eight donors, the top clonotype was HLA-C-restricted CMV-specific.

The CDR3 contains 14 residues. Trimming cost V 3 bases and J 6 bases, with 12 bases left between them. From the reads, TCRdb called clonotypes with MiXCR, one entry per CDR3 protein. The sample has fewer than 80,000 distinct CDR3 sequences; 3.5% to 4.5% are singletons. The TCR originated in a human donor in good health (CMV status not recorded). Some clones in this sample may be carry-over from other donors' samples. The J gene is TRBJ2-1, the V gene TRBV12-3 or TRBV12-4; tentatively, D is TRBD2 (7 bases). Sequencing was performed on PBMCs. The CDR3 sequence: CASSFGGGLNEQFF. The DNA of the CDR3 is TGTGCCAGCAGTTTTGGGGGGGGGCTCAATGAGCAGTTCTTC.